Listed below are T cell receptor beta chains from one sample, sequenced in a study of blood T cell repertoires in COVID-19. Sequencing used immunoSEQ multiplex PCR; TCRdb keeps in-frame clones, though not all of them. Of some 28,000 clones in the sample, roughly 87% were seen once. The sequencing sample was made of peripheral blood. Receptors originate from a human donor in a cohort sampled during active COVID-19. The CDR3 runs from the conserved cysteine through the conserved F or W. D genes are given only for firm matches. Size values are once, few and many counts, or a class for expanded clones, and some rows have none.

size	J	D	V	DNA	CDR3
once	TRBJ2-7	TRBD1	TRBV30	TGTGCCTGGAGTGTCAACAGGGGATACGAGCAGTACTTC	CAWSVNRGYEQYF
.	TRBJ1-6	TRBD1	TRBV19	TGTGCCAGTAGTCTAGGACAGGGGGCTCTGAATTCACCCCTCCACTTT	CASSLGQGALNSPLHF
few	TRBJ2-3	TRBD2	TRBV9	TGTGCCAGCAGCGTGAGCGGGGTCACAGATACGCAGTATTTT	CASSVSGVTDTQYF
once	TRBJ1-4	.	TRBV7-2	TGTGCCAGCAGCTCCTTGGACAGTAATGAAAAACTGTTTTTT	CASSSLDSNEKLFF
once	TRBJ2-7	.	TRBV27	TGTGCCAGCAGTTTATCTTCAGGCTCCTACGAGCAGTACTTC	CASSLSSGSYEQYF
.	TRBJ2-7	.	TRBV27	TGTGCCAGCAGTTTAGGGTCCCTAGGGGCCTACGAGCAGTACTTC	CASSLGSLGAYEQYF
.	TRBJ2-2	TRBD2	TRBV4-2	TGTGCCAGCAGCCCCCAGCCCCTGGGACTAGCGGGGGGGCGCACCGGGGAGCTGTTTTTT	CASSPQPLGLAGGRTGELFF
.	TRBJ2-7	TRBD2	TRBV27	TGTGCCAGCAGTTTACCCGACCGGGGGGAGCACGAGCAGTACTTC	CASSLPDRGEHEQYF
once	TRBJ2-5	TRBD1	TRBV5-1	TGCGCCAGCAGCTTTAGGACAGGGGAAGAGACCCAGTACTTC	CASSFRTGEETQYF
once	TRBJ2-1	TRBD2	TRBV7-2	TGTGCCAGCAGCTTGGGCGGGGGGCACTCCTACAATGAGCAGTTCTTC	CASSLGGGHSYNEQFF
.	TRBJ1-2	.	TRBV18	TGTGCCAGCTCACCGATAGAAGTCAGGGTTTTTGCTGGCTACACCTTC	CASSPIEVRVFAGYTF
.	TRBJ1-4	TRBD1	TRBV4-2	TGTGCCAGCAGCCACCCTATTGACAGGGAGAATGAAAAACTGTTTTTT	CASSHPIDRENEKLFF
few	TRBJ1-2	.	TRBV18	TGTGCCAGCTCACCCATATCGGGGAGAGACTATGGCTACACCTTC	CASSPISGRDYGYTF
.	TRBJ1-4	TRBD1	TRBV9	TGTGCCAGCAGCGAGACAGGGGGTTCTAATGAAAAACTGTTTTTT	CASSETGGSNEKLFF
.	TRBJ2-2	.	TRBV7-2	TGTGCCAGCAGCATGACTCGGGTGCTGTTTTTT	CASSMTRVLFF
.	TRBJ1-3	.	TRBV18	TGTGCCAGCTCACCAGCGAGGGGGACCCTTGGAAACACCATATATTTT	CASSPARGTLGNTIYF
.	TRBJ1-2	.	TRBV30	TGTGCCTGGAGTTTCGGCTATGGCTACACCTTC	CAWSFGYGYTF
.	TRBJ1-2	TRBD1	TRBV7-8	TGTGCCAGCAGCCCCAGAGCAGGGGGCAGTTCAGCAAGCTATGGCTACACCTTC	CASSPRAGGSSASYGYTF
.	TRBJ1-5	TRBD1	TRBV19	TGTGCCAGTAGCACGACAGGGACTTATAGCAATCAGCCCCAGCATTTT	CASSTTGTYSNQPQHF
.	TRBJ2-1	TRBD1	TRBV18	TGTGCCAGCTCGTCCTCCGGGACAGTCAATGAGCAGTTCTTC	CASSSSGTVNEQFF
once	TRBJ1-3	TRBD1	TRBV4-3	TGCGCCAGCAGCCTGGACAGGGCTGGAAACACCATATATTTT	CASSLDRAGNTIYF
.	TRBJ2-4	.	TRBV7-2	TGTGCCAGCAGCCTATCTAGAACCAAAAACATTCAGTACTTC	CASSLSRTKNIQYF
.	TRBJ2-1	.	TRBV30	TGTGCCTGGAGAAGGACCCCAGGGAGGTCCAATGAGCAGTTCTTC	CAWRRTPGRSNEQFF
.	TRBJ1-2	.	TRBV5-4	TGTGCCAGCAGCCACTTCCGGGACACCGGGGGCTACACCTTC	CASSHFRDTGGYTF
.	TRBJ2-5	TRBD1	TRBV7-2	TGTGCCAGCAGTTCGGGCTTTCCGGACAGGGGAAGAGGAGAGACCCAGTACTTC	CASSSGFPDRGRGETQYF
.	TRBJ1-1	.	TRBV20-1	TGCAGTGCTAGTCTACCCGACAGAAACACTGAAGCTTTCTTT	CSASLPDRNTEAFF
.	TRBJ1-4	TRBD1	TRBV7-2	TGTGCCAGCAGCCCGACAGGGCTCATTAATGAAAAACTGTTTTTT	CASSPTGLINEKLFF
.	TRBJ2-5	TRBD1	TRBV7-2	TGTGCCAGCAGCCGGGGACAGGGGATGAGGGAGACCCAGTACTTC	CASSRGQGMRETQYF
.	TRBJ2-3	TRBD2	TRBV7-7	TGTGCCAGCAGCTTAGGGTCCGGGGGGGCGGATACGCAGTATTTT	CASSLGSGGADTQYF
.	TRBJ2-7	.	TRBV2	TGTGCCAGCAGTGACTACAGGGCCTACGAGCAGTACTTC	CASSDYRAYEQYF
.	TRBJ2-6	.	TRBV30	TGTGCCTGGTACGGGGGTGGGGCCAACGTCCTGACTTTC	CAWYGGGANVLTF
.	TRBJ1-5	.	TRBV7-9	TGTGCCAGCAGCCTCTCCGTAAATCAGCCCCAGCATTTT	CASSLSVNQPQHF
few	TRBJ1-5	.	TRBV1	TGCACCAGCAGCCGTAGGGACAAAAAACATTTT	CTSSRRDKKHF